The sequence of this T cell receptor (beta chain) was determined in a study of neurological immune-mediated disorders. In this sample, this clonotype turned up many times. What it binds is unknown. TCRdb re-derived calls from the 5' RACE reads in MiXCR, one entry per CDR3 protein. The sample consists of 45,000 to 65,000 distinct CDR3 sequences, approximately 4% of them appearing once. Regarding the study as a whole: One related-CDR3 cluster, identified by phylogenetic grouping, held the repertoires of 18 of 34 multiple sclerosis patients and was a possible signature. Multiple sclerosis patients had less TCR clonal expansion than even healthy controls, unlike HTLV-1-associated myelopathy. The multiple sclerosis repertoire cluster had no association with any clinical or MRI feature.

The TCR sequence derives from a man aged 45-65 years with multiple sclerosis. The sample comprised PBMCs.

The CDR3 loop is CSASPGLAGSDTQYF. CDR3 nucleotides: TGCAGTGCTAGTCCTGGACTAGCGGGATCGGATACGCAGTATTTT. The V and J genes are TRBV20-1 and TRBJ2-3, with 12 bases that match TRBD2. V trimming: 3 bases; J trimming: 6 bases; junction bases outside the gene matches: 7. Germline assignment: CDR1 DFQATT and CDR2 SNEGSKA (reference sequence). CDR3 size: 15 residues.